The 13 T cell receptor beta chains below were found in one sample sequenced in a study of cytomegalovirus exposure and HLA in healthy donors listed by TCRdb under 2017. Preparation of the library involved the immunoSEQ multiplex PCR assay. For the multiplex PCR, a mixture combining 60 forward primers for TCR Vbeta segments and 13 reverse primers for TCR Jbeta segments was used. TCRdb stores this immuneACCESS table with in-frame sequences only. Part of the clones is absent; in the studies checked, under half of the shortfall reflects unresolved V genes, and no reason is known for the rest. Across this sample there are 100,000 to 150,000 clones, with roughly a sixth seen only once. The ten most abundant clones make up about 2.6% of the sample. The sequencing sample was made of PBMCs. The receptors originated from a female donor in good health and CMV-seropositive.

This clone was observed a handful of times. This sequence joins TRBV4-1 and TRBJ2-7; the match to TRBD2 covers 7 bases. CDR3 length: 17 amino acids. Per the germline V gene, CDR1 is MGHRA and CDR2 is YSYEKL. Trimming took 4 bases from V and 5 from J; bases not matched to a gene: 17. CDR3 loop: CASSPISLGLVTHEQYF. CDR3 coding DNA: TGCGCCAGCAGCCCCATATCCCTCGGACTAGTGACCCACGAGCAGTACTTC.

This clone was counted only a few times. This chain links TRBV28 with TRBJ2-7; a possible D gene is TRBD1 (6 bases). Germline V gives CDR1 MDHEN, CDR2 SYDVKM. There are 14 residues in the CDR3. V was pared by 4 bases and J by 1 base, with 11 bases between. The CDR3 is CASSSPGHSYEQYF. CDR3 sequence (DNA): TGTGCCAGCAGTTCTCCGGGACATTCCTACGAGCAGTACTTC. The variable domain in full, with the rest retrieved from reference TRBV28 and TRBJ2-7, is DVKVTQSSRYLVKRTGEKVFLECVQDMDHENMFWYRQDPGLGLRLIYFSYDVKMKEKGDIPEGYSVSREKKERFSLILESASTNQTSMYLCASSSPGHSYEQYFGPGTRLTVT.

This chain joins TRBV2 and TRBJ2-1; D perhaps matches TRBD2 (6 bases). Germline assignment: CDR1 SNHLY and CDR2 FYNNEI. V was cut by 10 bases and J by 3 bases, with 13 bases left in between. The CDR3 runs 13 residues. The CDR3 protein is CATYSGYYNEQFF. Here the CDR3 DNA reads TGTGCCACATATAGCGGATACTACAATGAGCAGTTCTTC. The whole variable domain, filled in from reference TRBV2 and TRBJ2-1, reads EPEVTQTPSHQVTQMGQEVILRCVPISNHLYFYWYRQILGQKVEFLVSFYNNEISEKSEIFDDQFSVERPDGSNFTLKIRSTKLEDSAMYFCATYSGYYNEQFFGPGTRLTVL.

This clone turned up a few times. This chain uses TRBV4-1 with TRBJ2-7, with 7 bases that match TRBD1. Trimming cost V 4 bases and J 5 bases; bases outside gene matches: 11. Germline V gene data show CDR1 as MGHRA and CDR2 as YSYEKL. This CDR3 spans 15 amino acids. CDR3 amino acids: CASSPLTGLKNEQYF. The DNA for the CDR3 is TGCGCCAGCAGCCCGTTGACAGGGCTCAAGAACGAGCAGTACTTC.

There are a few counts of this clone. The V and J genes are TRBV5-1 and TRBJ1-2; perhaps TRBD1 as D (6 bases). The CDR3 is made up of 17 amino acids. Per germline, CDR1 SGHRS and CDR2 YFSETQ. The germline V and J ends were trimmed by 2 bases and 8 bases, with 25 bases remaining between them. CDR3 protein: CASSLNPQGPGLEGYTF. The CDR3 DNA is TGCGCCAGCAGCTTAAATCCCCAGGGGCCTGGGTTGGAAGGCTACACCTTC.

The V gene is TRBV10-3, the J gene TRBJ2-7; 7 bases line up with TRBD1. CDR1 is ENHRY, CDR2 SYGVKD, per germline. V shed 5 bases and J 3 bases; nucleotides not matched to a gene: 7. CDR3 length: 14 amino acids. CDR3 nucleotide sequence: TGTGCCATCAGTCACACCGGGACAGACTACGAGCAGTACTTC. Its protein is CAISHTGTDYEQYF.

In DNA form, the CDR3 reads TGTGCCAGCAGCTTAGATCTTTCCTACGAGCAGTACTTC. Amino acids: CASSLDLSYEQYF. The chain couples TRBV11-2 to TRBJ2-7; the D is unclear. The CDR3 loop spans 13 amino acids. Trimming cost V 0 bases and J 1 base, with 4 bases left between them. Germline V gene lookup returns CDR1 SGHAT and CDR2 FQNNGV.

This clone showed up just a few times. V usage is TRBV7-2 and J usage is TRBJ1-1; D remains unclear. The CDR3 has 13 amino acids. Germline CDR1 is SGHTA and CDR2 is FQGNSA. Trimming took off 3 bases at V and 1 base at J, with 6 bases between the two ends. CDR3 amino acids: CASSLAGNTEAFF. In DNA form, the CDR3 reads TGTGCCAGCAGCTTGGCGGGGAACACTGAAGCTTTCTTT.

This rearrangement joins TRBV2 to TRBJ1-5; the D is unclear. This CDR3 region has 15 residues. The germline gives CDR1 SNHLY, CDR2 FYNNEI. With 3 bases removed from V and 3 bases from J, the gap between germline ends came to 12 bases. CDR3 loop: CASSDPLEYNQPQHF. CDR3 DNA: TGTGCCAGCAGTGACCCTTTGGAGTACAATCAGCCCCAGCATTTT.

In this sample, this clone turned up a few times. J is TRBJ1-2 and V is TRBV7-9; D perhaps matches TRBD1 (6 bases). The CDR3 sequence is 14 residues long. Per germline, CDR1 SEHNR and CDR2 FQNEAQ (reference sequence). V shed 2 bases and J shed 2 bases, with 9 bases lying between them. The CDR3 region has the DNA TGTGCCAGCAGCTTATTGAGGGGGAACTATGGCTACACCTTC. Its protein product is CASSLLRGNYGYTF.

V and J are TRBV4-3 and TRBJ1-4; 10 nucleotides align to TRBD1. V was pared by 6 bases and J by 0 bases, with 4 bases of the junction left unmatched. The CDR3 is 16 residues long. The germline CDR1 and CDR2 sequences are LGHNA and YSLEER. CDR3 residues: CASSPGQGTTNEKLFF. DNA of the CDR3: TGCGCCAGCAGTCCGGGACAGGGGACAACTAATGAAAAACTGTTTTTT.

The chain has TRBV19 and TRBJ1-5; 10 bases match TRBD1. The CDR3 is 18 residues long. CDR1 and CDR2 (germline): LNHDA, SQIVND (reference sequence). With V trimmed by 6 bases and J by 0 bases, 11 bases remained unmatched. This chain's CDR3 is CASRTRGQGVYSNQPQHF. In DNA form, the CDR3 reads TGTGCCAGTAGGACAAGAGGACAGGGGGTTTATAGCAATCAGCCCCAGCATTTT.

This clone came up a few times. At one boundary the junction diverges from the germline segment, which might be a read error. The rearrangement links TRBV7-9 to TRBJ1-5, with D possibly TRBD1 on 6 matching bases. The CDR3 is made up of 14 amino acids. Looked up from germline, CDR1 is SEHNR and CDR2 is FQNEAQ (reference sequence). CDR3 loop: CVSSLGGVGQPQHF. The CDR3 DNA follows: TGTGTCAGCAGCTTAGGGGGAGTGGGTCAGCCCCAGCATTTT. The full variable domain, its missing parts supplied by reference TRBV7-9 and TRBJ1-5, is DTGVSQNPRHKITKRGQNVTFRCDPISEHNRLYWYRQTLGQGPEFLTYFQNEAQLEKSRLLSDRFSAERPKGSFSTLEIQRTEQGDSAMYLCVSSLGGVGQPQHFGDGTRLSIL.